This record looks at one T cell receptor (beta chain) sequence and its context. Assay used: immunoSEQ multiplex PCR; TCRdb lists only in-frame clones, some missing. The sample contains approximately 150,000 clones, under 90% of which appear only once. Trimming removed 3 bases from V and 3 bases from J; junction bases left unmatched: 3. This CDR3 spans 15 amino acids. Germline CDR1 and CDR2: KGHDR and SFDVKD. The data are from a study of control samples from healthy donors and cancer patients. J is TRBJ2-7 and V is TRBV24-1, with TRBD2 identical over 11 bases. The receptor was isolated from a man aged 25 to 45 in good health. Input material: blood. The CDR3 is CATSDATSGIYEQYF. CDR3 sequence (DNA): TGTGCCACCAGTGATGCGACTAGCGGGATCTACGAGCAGTACTTC.